The clone carrying this T cell receptor (beta chain) was detected only a few times. The antigen is unknown. The sample belongs to a study of a mutant IDH1 vaccine in newly diagnosed glioma. There are 13 residues in the CDR3. The germline gives CDR1 SGHNT, CDR2 YYREEE (reference sequence). The V end was cut by 5 bases, the J end by 7 bases, with 13 bases between. Noted time point: week 35, safety follow-up. Every vaccination contained 300 ug of the mutant IDH1 20-mer peptide and was paired with topical imiquimod. The assay was immunoSEQ multiplex PCR, and TCRdb's table has in-frame clones only and misses some. The sample has tens of thousands of clones, roughly 80% seen once.

V usage is TRBV5-4 and J usage is TRBJ1-5, with D uncertain. This receptor was identified in a man younger than 35 with glioma. Sequences were derived from PBMCs, sampled from a glioma patient whose treatment included an IDH1 peptide vaccine. The CDR3 sequence: CASSPGIDQPQHF. CDR3 in DNA: TGTGCCAGCAGTCCTGGGATTGACCAGCCCCAGCATTTT.